The present T cell receptor (beta chain) was sequenced within a study of molecular identifiers for immune sequencing clone quantification. Looking at the study overall: Five portions were made in replicates from RNA of about 21,000 or 97,000 naive CD8 cells, and four underwent sequencing.

Bulk libraries came from a prior protocol with listed TCR primers. TCRdb re-derived calls from the PCR reads in MiXCR, one entry per CDR3 protein. The sample shows about 320,000 distinct CDR3 sequences, about 23% of them seen only once. The germline V gene has CDR1 GTSNPN and CDR2 SVGIG (reference sequence). The germline V and J ends were trimmed by 1 base and 0 bases, with 7 bases remaining between them. CDR3 length: 13 residues. Study-level findings and limits: Spiked Jurkat TCR RNA equal to one cell could reportedly be picked out among over 850,000 naive cells.

As for this clonotype: Its specificity is not known.

The material sequenced was naive CD8+ T cells from blood, with Jurkat cell RNA spiked in. Subset in this sample: FACS-sorted CD8+CD4-CCR7+CD45RA+ naive T cells. The chain couples TRBV30 to TRBJ2-7, with D unclear. The sequence was collected from a human donor in good health. Some libraries in this study had Jurkat cell RNA spiked in. This CDR3 reads CAWSASSSYEQYF. Here the CDR3 DNA reads TGTGCCTGGAGTGCAAGTAGCTCCTACGAGCAGTACTTC.